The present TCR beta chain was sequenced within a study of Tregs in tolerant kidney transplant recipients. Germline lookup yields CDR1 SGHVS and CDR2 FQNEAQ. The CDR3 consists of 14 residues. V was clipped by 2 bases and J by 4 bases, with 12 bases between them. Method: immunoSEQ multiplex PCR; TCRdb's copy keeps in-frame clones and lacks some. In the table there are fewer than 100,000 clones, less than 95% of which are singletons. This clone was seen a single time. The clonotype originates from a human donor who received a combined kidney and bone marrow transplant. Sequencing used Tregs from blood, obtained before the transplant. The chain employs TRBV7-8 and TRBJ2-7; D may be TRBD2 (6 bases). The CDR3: CASSLSSGPYEQYF. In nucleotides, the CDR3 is TGTGCCAGCAGCTTATCAAGCGGGCCTTACGAGCAGTACTTC.